The 14 T cell receptor beta chains in this list originate from one sample, sequenced in a study of blood T cell repertoires in COVID-19 (TCRdb year 2020). Library method: the immunoSEQ multiplex PCR assay. The immuneACCESS repertoire file appears here via TCRdb, limited to in-frame rearrangements. These files lack a portion of the clones; in checked studies, under half of the deficit traces to unresolved V genes, and the cause of the others is not known. The sample data list 29,000 or so clones, and approximately 80% of these were observed just once. More than 40% of the sample belongs to the ten largest clones. Sequencing used peripheral blood. The receptors come from a woman in her 70s with acute or convalescent COVID-19.

CDR3 DNA sequence: TGTGCCAGCAGCTTGGGTTCTGAGACCCAGTACTTC. Residues: CASSLGSETQYF. The genes are TRBV5-5 and TRBJ2-5, with unresolved D. Germline loops: CDR1 SGHKS, CDR2 YYEKEE (reference sequence). The CDR3 length is 12 residues. Trimming took 0 bases from V and 5 from J, leaving 5 bases between them.

Notes on this clone: The junction shows a germline mismatch at one end, possibly a read error. Other DNA variants within this sample encode the same CDR3. The chain links TRBV4-3 to TRBJ2-7, with D possibly being TRBD1 (5 bases). CDR1 and CDR2 from the germline V gene are LGHNA and YSLEER. The CDR3 has 15 residues. The chain's CDR3 is CASSQDRGSPYEQYF. The CDR3 DNA reads as TGCGCCAGTAGCCAAGATAGGGGCAGCCCCTACGAGCAGTACTTC.

The rearrangement uses TRBV13 and TRBJ2-7, with D unresolved. Trimming shortened V by 4 bases and J by 1 base, and 20 bases separated the two germline ends. Germline CDR1 and CDR2: PRHDT and FYEKMQ (reference sequence). The CDR3 length is 17 residues. CDR3 region: CASSSTANPEASYEQYF. Here the CDR3 DNA reads TGTGCCAGCAGCTCCACCGCCAATCCCGAAGCGTCCTACGAGCAGTACTTC.

The V call is TRBV6-5, the J call TRBJ2-3; TRBD2 might be the D (6 bases). Germline CDR1 MNHEY, CDR2 SVGAGI. The CDR3 has 14 residues. Trimming stripped 4 bases from V and 4 bases from J, with 12 bases between. This CDR3 reads CASSSGETADTQYF. The DNA of the CDR3 is TGTGCCAGCAGTTCGGGGGAGACGGCAGATACGCAGTATTTT.

The sample holds one count of this clone. The chain carries TRBV5-7 and TRBJ1-5, with D hard to call. TRBV5-7 is placed among ORFs of uncertain function. The CDR3 is made up of 15 amino acids. Between the trimmed V and J ends, which lost 1 base and 0 bases, there was a span of 8 bases. CDR3: CASSLMADSNQPQHF. Here the CDR3 DNA reads TGTGCCAGCAGCTTGATGGCGGATAGCAATCAGCCCCAGCATTTT.

The chain combines TRBV5-4 with TRBJ2-2; no clear D. The CDR3 has 12 amino acids. The germline V gene has CDR1 SGHNT and CDR2 YYREEE (reference sequence). Deletions cut 1 base from V and 5 bases from J, with 3 bases between. This CDR3 reads CASSLSTGELFF. DNA of the CDR3: TGTGCCAGCAGCTTGTCAACCGGGGAGCTGTTTTTT.

The V gene is TRBV6-1, the J gene TRBJ1-1, with 7 bases identical to TRBD1. The CDR3 has 14 residues. V was clipped by 3 bases and J by 0 bases; unmatched bases: 1. Germline assignment: CDR1 MNHNS and CDR2 SASEGT. CDR3 coding DNA: TGTGCCAGCAGTGACAGGGGGATGAACACTGAAGCTTTCTTT. Translation: CASSDRGMNTEAFF.

This clone was counted once. This chain joins TRBV19 and TRBJ2-7, with D possibly TRBD2 on 5 matching bases. V lost 9 bases and J lost 0, with 18 bases in between. The CDR3 loop spans 15 amino acids. The germline V gene has CDR1 LNHDA and CDR2 SQIVND (reference sequence). CDR3 sequence reads: CASAAGLSYSYEQYF. The CDR3 bases are TGTGCCAGCGCTGCCGGACTTTCATACTCCTACGAGCAGTACTTC.

This chain links TRBV20-1 with TRBJ2-5; 11 bases fit TRBD1. The ends lost 3 bases at V and 4 bases at J; junction bases unmatched: 7. In germline, CDR1 is DFQATT, CDR2 SNEGSKA (reference sequence). The CDR3 has 15 amino acids. CDR3 loop: CSASGQGAGGETQYF. CDR3 bases: TGCAGTGCTAGTGGACAGGGGGCAGGGGGAGAGACCCAGTACTTC.

The rearrangement links TRBV27 to TRBJ1-3; 8 positions agree with TRBD1. Germline values: CDR1 MNHEY, CDR2 SMNVEV (reference sequence). J lost 8 bases, V lost 5 bases, and 5 bases had no gene match. CDR3 length: 13 residues. CDR3 sequence: CASSPGQGYTIYF. The CDR3 nucleotides read TGTGCCAGCAGTCCCGGACAGGGCTACACCATATATTTT.

This sequence joins TRBV9 and TRBJ2-1, with 11 bases matching TRBD2. V dropped 4 bases and J dropped 2; count of bases not matched to a gene: 2. From germline, CDR1 is SGDLS and CDR2 YYNGEE. The CDR3 runs 15 residues. The CDR3 DNA reads TGTGCCAGCAGCACTAGCGGGAGTCCCTACAATGAGCAGTTCTTC. Its translation is CASSTSGSPYNEQFF. Together with reference TRBV9 and TRBJ2-1, the CDR3 gives the full variable domain: DSGVTQTPKHLITATGQRVTLRCSPRSGDLSVYWYQQSLDQGLQFLIQYYNGEERAKGNILERFSAQQFPDLHSELNLSSLELGDSALYFCASSTSGSPYNEQFFGPGTRLTVL.

Only one count was recorded for this clone. The chain recombines TRBV7-2 with TRBJ2-2; TRBD2 aligns across 8 bases. V lost 4 bases to trimming and J lost 5 bases; unmatched junction nucleotides: 6. The CDR3 is 15 amino acids. Germline CDR1 is SGHTA and CDR2 is FQGNSA. The CDR3 reads CASSYRRGRTGELFF. Written as DNA, the CDR3 is TGTGCCAGCAGCTACCGACGCGGGAGGACCGGGGAGCTGTTTTTT.

The chain employs TRBV7-3 and TRBJ2-1; 10 nucleotides match TRBD2. This CDR3 has 15 residues. With 1 base clipped from V and 5 bases from J, the junction kept 2 bases outside the gene matches. Germline lookup yields CDR1 SGHTA and CDR2 FQGTGA. CDR3 residues: CASSLKGTSDNEQFF. DNA for the CDR3: TGTGCCAGCAGCTTAAAGGGGACTAGCGACAATGAGCAGTTCTTC.

The rearrangement uses TRBV2 and TRBJ2-7, with 10 bases that match TRBD2. The germline gives CDR1 SNHLY, CDR2 FYNNEI. The CDR3 runs 13 residues. V lost 6 bases, J lost 5 bases, and 4 bases stayed unmatched. The DNA of the CDR3 is TGTGCCAGCAGGCTAGCGGGAGTGAACGAGCAGTACTTC. It yields the protein CASRLAGVNEQYF.